This T cell receptor (beta chain) was documented in a study of T cell responses to AZD1222 COVID-19 vaccine. Turning to the study itself: Pooling covered second doses at about 4 or about 12 weeks. Broader study findings: Baseline serostatus was positive in only a handful of AZD1222 recipients. Clonal diversity was possibly underestimated, and the donors were mostly white British, with more females. In all cases, repertoires were sampled only after the peak T cell response.

Details on this clone: Its antigen is undetermined.

TCRdb's table, derived via immunoSEQ multiplex PCR, lists solely in-frame clones and lacks some. The sample holds roughly 150,000 clones; roughly 89% are singletons and the top ten take roughly 4.6%. This CDR3 region has 18 residues. Losses at the gene ends were 1 base for V and 2 bases for J; bases not matched to a gene: 8. In germline, CDR1 is LGHNA, CDR2 YSLEER. The clonotype originates from an adult in good health. Sequenced here: peripheral blood, sampled on day 0 of AZD1222 vaccination. This rearrangement joins TRBV4-3 to TRBJ1-4; 9 bases are a match to TRBD1. CDR3 DNA sequence: TGCGCCAGCAGCCAAGGGGTACAGGGGGCATCGACTAATGAAAAACTGTTTTTT. Encoded protein: CASSQGVQGASTNEKLFF.